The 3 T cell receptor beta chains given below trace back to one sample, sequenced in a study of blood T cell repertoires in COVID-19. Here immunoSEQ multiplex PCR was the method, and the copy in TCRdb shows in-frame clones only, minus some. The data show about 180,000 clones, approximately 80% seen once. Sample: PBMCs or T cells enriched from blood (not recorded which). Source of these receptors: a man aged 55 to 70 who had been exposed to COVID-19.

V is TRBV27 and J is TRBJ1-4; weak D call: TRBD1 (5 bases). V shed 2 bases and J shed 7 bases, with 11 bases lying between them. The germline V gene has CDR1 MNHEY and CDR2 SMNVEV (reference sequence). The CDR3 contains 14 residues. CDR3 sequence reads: CASSLGRVGEKLFF. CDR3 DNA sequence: TGTGCCAGCAGTTTAGGCAGGGTGGGTGAAAAACTGTTTTTT.

The CDR3 spells CASSRERSEETQYF. The CDR3 DNA sequence: TGTGCCAGCAGTCGGGAACGGTCGGAAGAGACCCAGTACTTC. The chain has TRBV5-4 and TRBJ2-5; D may be TRBD2 (5 bases). CDR3 size: 14 residues. The germline V gene encodes CDR1 SGHNT and CDR2 YYREEE (reference sequence). V was shortened by 5 bases and J by 3 bases, with 14 bases between the two germline ends. Together with reference TRBV5-4 and TRBJ2-5, the CDR3 gives the full variable domain: ETGVTQSPTHLIKTRGQQVTLRCSSQSGHNTVSWYQQALGQGPQFIFQYYREEENGRGNFPPRFSGLQFPNYSSELNVNALELDDSALYLCASSRERSEETQYFGPGTRLLVL.

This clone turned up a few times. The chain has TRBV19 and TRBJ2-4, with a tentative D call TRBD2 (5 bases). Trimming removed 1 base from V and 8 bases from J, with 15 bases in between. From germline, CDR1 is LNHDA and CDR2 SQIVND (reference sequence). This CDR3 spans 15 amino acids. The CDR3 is CASSIVRGYGDIQYF. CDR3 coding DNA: TGTGCCAGTAGTATAGTACGGGGTTATGGGGACATTCAGTACTTC.